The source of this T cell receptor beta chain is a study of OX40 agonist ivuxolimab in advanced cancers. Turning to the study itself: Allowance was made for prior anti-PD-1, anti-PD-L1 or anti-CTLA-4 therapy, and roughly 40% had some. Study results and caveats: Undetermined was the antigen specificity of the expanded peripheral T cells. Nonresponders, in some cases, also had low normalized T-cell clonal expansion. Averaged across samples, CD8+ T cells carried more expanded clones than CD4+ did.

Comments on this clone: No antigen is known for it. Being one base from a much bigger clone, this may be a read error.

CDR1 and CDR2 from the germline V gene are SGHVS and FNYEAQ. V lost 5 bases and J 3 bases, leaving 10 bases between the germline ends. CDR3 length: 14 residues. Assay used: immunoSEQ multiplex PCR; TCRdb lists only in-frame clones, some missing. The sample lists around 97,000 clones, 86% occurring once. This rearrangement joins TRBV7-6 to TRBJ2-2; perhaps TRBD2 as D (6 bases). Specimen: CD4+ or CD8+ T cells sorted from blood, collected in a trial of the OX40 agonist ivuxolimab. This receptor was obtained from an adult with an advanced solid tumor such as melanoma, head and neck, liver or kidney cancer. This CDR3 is CASSPGLYTGELFF. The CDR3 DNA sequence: TGTGCCAGCAGCCCGGGACTTTACACCGGGGAGCTGTTTTTT.